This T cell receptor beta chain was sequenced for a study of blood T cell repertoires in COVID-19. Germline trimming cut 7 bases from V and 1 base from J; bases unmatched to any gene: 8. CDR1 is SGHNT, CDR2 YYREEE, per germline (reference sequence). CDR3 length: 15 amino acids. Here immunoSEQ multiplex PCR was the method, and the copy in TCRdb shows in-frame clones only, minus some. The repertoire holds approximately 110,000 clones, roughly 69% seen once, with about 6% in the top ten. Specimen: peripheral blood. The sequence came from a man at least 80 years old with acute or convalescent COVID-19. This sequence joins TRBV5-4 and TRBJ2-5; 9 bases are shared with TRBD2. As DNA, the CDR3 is TGTGCCAGCGGAGAAGCGGGAGGCACCCAAGAGACCCAGTACTTC. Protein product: CASGEAGGTQETQYF.